This paragraph reports one T cell receptor beta chain. This record comes from a study of blood T cell repertoires in COVID-19. The V end was cut by 6 bases, the J end by 4 bases, with 14 bases between. The germline V gene has CDR1 SQVTM and CDR2 ANQGSEA. The CDR3 loop spans 13 amino acids. Original data processing: For nucleated cells, counts were estimated from reference gene primer amplification. Profiled with immunoSEQ multiplex PCR; TCRdb holds only in-frame clones, not every one. V, J and clone size are taken as reported in that table, and D and trimming were inferred from the DNA itself. The sample holds around 250,000 clones, over 80% seen once. Clinical history reported by participants formed the basis on which cohorts were assigned.

The source is a human donor in a cohort exposed to, infected with or recovered from COVID-19 (not recorded which). The donor label of this sample is uncertain. Sequencing used PBMCs or T cells enriched from blood (not recorded which). The chain recombines TRBV29-1 with TRBJ2-3; possibly TRBD2 for D (5 bases). CDR3 bases: TGCAGCGTCCCCCCCACGGGGTCAGATACGCAGTATTTT. It translates to CSVPPTGSDTQYF.